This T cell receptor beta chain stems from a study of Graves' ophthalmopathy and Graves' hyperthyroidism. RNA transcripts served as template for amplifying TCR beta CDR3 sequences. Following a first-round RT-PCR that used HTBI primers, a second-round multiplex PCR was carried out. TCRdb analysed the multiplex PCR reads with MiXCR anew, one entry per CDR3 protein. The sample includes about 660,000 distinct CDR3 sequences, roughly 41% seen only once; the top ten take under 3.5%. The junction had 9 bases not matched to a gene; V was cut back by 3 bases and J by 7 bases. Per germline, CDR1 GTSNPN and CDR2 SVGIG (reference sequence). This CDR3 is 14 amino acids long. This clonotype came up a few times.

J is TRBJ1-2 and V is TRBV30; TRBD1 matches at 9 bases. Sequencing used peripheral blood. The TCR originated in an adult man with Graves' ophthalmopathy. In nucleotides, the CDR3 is TGTGCCTGGAGGCTAGGGACAGGGAGGAGTGGCTACACCTTC. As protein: CAWRLGTGRSGYTF.